The 13 T cell receptor beta chains in this list originate from one sample, sequenced in a study of beta chain features in type 1 diabetes. The investigators reverse transcribed all of the isolated RNA, so they sequenced expressed TCRB transcripts. The data were produced by immunoSEQ multiplex PCR, yet TCRdb's version contains in-frame clones alone and is incomplete. The table has about half a million clones, approximately 10% seen once. Material: naive CD4+ T cells from blood. The receptors derive from a woman between 18 and 29 years old in good health.

The chain joins TRBV9 to TRBJ2-7; D unclear. V lost 0 bases to trimming and J lost 1 base, with 8 bases between them. The CDR3 is made up of 14 amino acids. Per the germline V gene, CDR1 is SGDLS and CDR2 is YYNGEE. The CDR3 DNA reads as TGTGCCAGCAGCGTAGCGGGCCAATCCTACGAGCAGTACTTC. It translates to CASSVAGQSYEQYF.

This clone was recorded a few times. The rearrangement joins TRBV7-2 to TRBJ2-3, with 7 bases lining up with TRBD2. J gave up 4 bases and V 5 bases, and 6 bases lay outside the gene matches. The CDR3 is 14 amino acids. Germline assignment: CDR1 SGHTA and CDR2 FQGNSA. CDR3 in amino acids: CASSIGGYADTQYF. The CDR3 DNA reads as TGTGCCAGCAGCATCGGGGGGTACGCAGATACGCAGTATTTT.

There are a few counts of this clone. V is TRBV30 and J is TRBJ2-3; a weak D match, TRBD2 (6 bases). CDR3 length equals 16 residues. Germline V gene data show CDR1 as GTSNPN and CDR2 as SVGIG (reference sequence). Trimming took 2 bases from V and 1 from J, leaving 16 bases between them. The CDR3 DNA follows: TGTGCCTGGAGTCCTAACGGGAGCTGGGGCACAGATACGCAGTATTTT. As protein: CAWSPNGSWGTDTQYF.

This clone has just a few counts. The CDR3 loop reads CATGTQQETQYF. In DNA, the CDR3 is TGTGCCACGGGGACACAGCAAGAGACCCAGTACTTC. This chain uses TRBV6-5 with TRBJ2-5, with D tentatively TRBD1 (6 bases). There are 12 residues in the CDR3. Trimming removed 10 bases at V and 2 bases at J, with 11 bases between. Germline CDR1 MNHEY, CDR2 SVGAGI.

The genes are TRBV7-6 and TRBJ1-6; D perhaps matches TRBD1 (5 bases). The CDR3 is 15 amino acids. The ends were cut back, 5 bases at V and 5 bases at J, with 13 bases in the middle. Germline V gene data show CDR1 as SGHVS and CDR2 as FNYEAQ. The CDR3 DNA follows: TGTGCCAGCAGCGAAAGGGGCCCGCATAATTCACCCCTCCACTTT. Its translation: CASSERGPHNSPLHF. Complete variable domain (other parts from reference TRBV7-6 and TRBJ1-6): GAGVSQSPRYKVTKRGQDVALRCDPISGHVSLYWYRQALGQGPEFLTYFNYEAQQDKSGLPNDRFSAERPEGSISTLTIQRTEQRDSAMYRCASSERGPHNSPLHFGNGTRLTVT.

Only a few counts were recorded for this clone. V gene TRBV18 combines with J gene TRBJ1-1; D not certain. Trimming took off 4 bases at V and 6 bases at J, with 18 bases between the two ends. Germline-derived CDR1 and CDR2 are KGHSH and LQKENI. This CDR3 is built from 15 residues. In nucleotides, the CDR3 is TGTGCCAGCTCACAGGTCGAAGGGTTTAACGCTGAAGCTTTCTTT. Its protein is CASSQVEGFNAEAFF.

This chain uses TRBV4-3 with TRBJ2-7, with 10 bases fitting TRBD1. Germline loops: CDR1 LGHNA, CDR2 YSLEER. V dropped 4 bases and J dropped 2; count of bases not matched to a gene: 5. The length of the CDR3 is 15 residues. CDR3 sequence: CASSRGQGGTYEQYF. DNA for the CDR3: TGCGCCAGCAGCCGAGGACAGGGGGGAACCTACGAGCAGTACTTC.

This clone was seen a single time. This rearrangement joins TRBV2 to TRBJ2-5; a possible D gene is TRBD1 (7 bases). V shed 6 bases and J shed 5 bases, with 19 bases lying between them. The CDR3 covers 15 residues. Germline CDR1 SNHLY, CDR2 FYNNEI. CDR3 nucleotides: TGTGCCAGCAGCCCAAGGGTGACAGGGAGGGAGACCCAGTACTTC. Translation: CASSPRVTGRETQYF.

The V gene is TRBV7-9, the J gene TRBJ2-5; D uncertain. CDR3 length: 14 amino acids. V was cut by 3 bases and J by 2 bases, with 10 bases left in between. Germline V lookup: CDR1 SEHNR, CDR2 FQNEAQ (reference sequence). This CDR3 reads CASSFGGSQETQYF. The CDR3 DNA reads TGTGCCAGCAGCTTCGGCGGTTCTCAAGAGACCCAGTACTTC.

The rearrangement uses TRBV30 and TRBJ2-6, with D hard to call. The CDR3 is made up of 14 amino acids. Germline lookup yields CDR1 GTSNPN and CDR2 SVGIG (reference sequence). For the CDR3, the DNA is TGTGGGTTGGTGGGTGGCGCTGGGGCCAACGTCCTGACTTTC. Amino acid sequence: CGLVGGAGANVLTF.

This chain connects TRBV16 to TRBJ2-7; D is unclear. Between the trimmed V and J ends, which lost 1 base and 4 bases, there was a span of 5 bases. CDR1 and CDR2 (germline): KGHSY, FQNENV. The CDR3 is 12 residues long. CDR3 DNA: TGTGCCAGCAGCCAATTTAAATACGAGCAGTACGTC. It is translated as CASSQFKYEQYV.

As DNA, the CDR3 is TGTGCCAGCAGTTACTCACACGGAGACTACGAGCAGTACTTC. It specifies CASSYSHGDYEQYF. This rearrangement joins TRBV6-5 to TRBJ2-7; D is uncertain. The CDR3 has 14 amino acids. Trimming cost V 0 bases and J 3 bases, with 9 bases left between them. Germline V gene lookup returns CDR1 MNHEY and CDR2 SVGAGI.

V gene TRBV29-1 combines with J gene TRBJ1-2, with D perhaps TRBD1 (5 bases). The CDR3 is made up of 13 amino acids. Germline V gene data show CDR1 as SQVTM and CDR2 as ANQGSEA. V was clipped by 5 bases and J by 5 bases, with 15 bases between them. CDR3 in DNA: TGCAGCGTTAGCATAGGGACCTTTTATGGCTACACCTTC. Protein product: CSVSIGTFYGYTF.